These 17 T cell receptor beta chains share one sample of origin, sequenced in a study of T-cell reconstitution after alpha-beta-depleted transplantation in children. Unique molecular identifiers were built into the TCRbeta library. TCRdb independently ran MiXCR on the PCR reads; one entry per CDR3 protein. This sample yields more than 450,000 distinct CDR3 sequences, of which 18% are seen a single time; around 3.3% belongs to the top ten. The sample consisted of PBMCs from the stem cell graft donor, taken from the stem cell graft. All receptors come from a human donor who donated a stem cell graft to a child with acute lymphoblastic leukemia.

This rearrangement joins TRBV27 to TRBJ1-4, with D tentatively TRBD1 (5 bases). Trimming took off 5 bases at V and 8 bases at J, with 21 bases between the two ends. The CDR3 loop spans 16 amino acids. Germline V CDR1 and CDR2: MNHEY, SMNVEV (reference sequence). CDR3 in amino acids: CASSIFGGGASEKLFF. The DNA for the CDR3 is TGTGCCAGCAGTATATTCGGAGGCGGGGCGAGCGAAAAACTGTTTTTT.

The table lists this clonotype with a few counts. The chain links TRBV19 to TRBJ2-3, with D unresolved. V was cut by 3 bases and J by 0 bases, with 10 bases left in between. This CDR3 has 15 residues. Germline-derived CDR1 and CDR2 are LNHDA and SQIVND (reference sequence). The chain's CDR3 is CASSIYSVSTDTQYF. The CDR3 DNA follows: TGTGCCAGTAGTATTTATTCTGTGAGCACAGATACGCAGTATTTT.

The chain joins TRBV7-9 to TRBJ2-5; 10 bases match TRBD2. The CDR3 sequence is 17 residues long. Looked up from germline, CDR1 is SEHNR and CDR2 is FQNEAQ (reference sequence). The trim removed 5 bases at V and 4 bases at J, leaving 13 bases unmatched. CDR3 DNA: TGTGCCAGCAGCGATCCTAGTCGACTAGCGGGTCTAGAGACCCAGTACTTC. Amino acids: CASSDPSRLAGLETQYF.

This clonotype came up a few times. The chain uses TRBV5-1 and TRBJ2-1; D remains unclear. In germline, CDR1 is SGHRS, CDR2 YFSETQ. The CDR3 has 13 residues. Between the trimmed V and J ends, which lost 0 bases and 7 bases, there was a span of 8 bases. The CDR3 DNA sequence: TGCGCCAGCAGCTTGGAAATAGCTAATGAGCAGTTCTTC. Translation gives CASSLEIANEQFF.

This clonotype was counted between two and nine times. V is TRBV5-1 and J is TRBJ2-1; 14 bases are a match to TRBD2. This CDR3 is built from 14 residues. V was pared by 5 bases and J by 5 bases, with 0 bases of the junction left unmatched. The V gene's germline CDR1 is SGHRS and CDR2 YFSETQ. The DNA of the CDR3 is TGCGCCAGCAGGGGACTAGCGGGAGACAATGAGCAGTTCTTC. It yields the protein CASRGLAGDNEQFF.

This clonotype has more than one count but fewer than ten. This rearrangement joins TRBV29-1 to TRBJ1-1; maybe TRBD1 (5 bases). The V and J ends lost 1 base and 9 bases respectively, with 12 bases between them. The length of the CDR3 is 12 residues. Per germline, CDR1 SQVTM and CDR2 ANQGSEA. DNA of the CDR3: TGCAGCGTTGAAGCGTCGGGGGTGAAAGCTTTCTTT. It is translated as CSVEASGVKAFF.

This clonotype was seen more than once but under ten times. J is TRBJ2-5 and V is TRBV7-9; TRBD2 aligns across 8 bases. CDR1 is SEHNR and CDR2 is FQNEAQ in the germline V gene (reference sequence). V lost 3 bases and J lost 4; bases outside the gene matches: 13. The CDR3 contains 17 residues. The CDR3 DNA reads TGTGCCAGCAGCTTCCAGCCGTCCGGGACTAGAGGAGAGACCCAGTACTTC. Its protein product is CASSFQPSGTRGETQYF.

The gene calls are TRBV5-1 and TRBJ2-7, with a weak D call TRBD1 (5 bases). Between the trimmed V and J ends, which lost 4 bases and 2 bases, there was a span of 10 bases. Germline V gene data show CDR1 as SGHRS and CDR2 as YFSETQ. The CDR3 spans 13 residues. The CDR3 DNA reads as TGCGCCAGCAGCATAGGACAAGCCTACGAGCAGTACTTC. Translation gives CASSIGQAYEQYF.

The chain is built from TRBV4-1 and TRBJ2-1, with D uncertain. CDR1 MGHRA and CDR2 YSYEKL come from the germline V gene. The CDR3 loop spans 17 amino acids. V lost 0 bases to trimming and J lost 5 bases, with 17 bases between them. The CDR3 nucleotides read TGCGCCAGCAGCCAAGAACCCTCATACAGCCTGCACAATGAGCAGTTCTTC. Protein: CASSQEPSYSLHNEQFF.

This clonotype appeared a few times. The J gene is TRBJ2-5, the V gene TRBV5-1; tentatively, D is TRBD1 or TRBD2 (5 bases each). Germline CDR1 and CDR2: SGHRS and YFSETQ. Trimming cost V 4 bases and J 5 bases, with 18 bases left between them. The CDR3 has 15 residues. The chain's CDR3 is CASSLGTAHGETQYF. As DNA, the CDR3 is TGCGCCAGCAGCCTAGGGACCGCCCATGGGGAGACCCAGTACTTC.

The genes are TRBV27 and TRBJ2-2; D perhaps matches TRBD2 (10 bases). Between the trimmed V and J ends, which lost 9 bases and 6 bases, there was a span of 26 bases. Germline lookup yields CDR1 MNHEY and CDR2 SMNVEV (reference sequence). The CDR3 extends over 17 amino acids. The CDR3 reads CASGGQGALAGAGELFF. The CDR3 region has the DNA TGTGCCAGTGGGGGACAGGGCGCTCTAGCGGGAGCCGGGGAGCTGTTTTTT.

The chain uses TRBV5-1 and TRBJ2-5, with 9 bases aligning to TRBD2. CDR3 size: 16 residues. J lost 4 bases, V lost 2 bases, and 9 bases had no gene match. Germline CDR1 and CDR2: SGHRS and YFSETQ. The DNA for the CDR3 is TGCGCCAGCAGCTTCACGCGGGAGGGAGGGAGAGAGACCCAGTACTTC. This encodes CASSFTREGGRETQYF. Full variable domain (remainder filled in from reference TRBV5-1 and TRBJ2-5): KAGVTQTPRYLIKTRGQQVTLSCSPISGHRSVSWYQQTPGQGLQFLFEYFSETQRNKGNFPGRFSGRQFSNSRSEMNVSTLELGDSALYLCASSFTREGGRETQYFGPGTRLLVL.

The CDR3: CASSWSSSYEQYF. The CDR3, as DNA: TGTGCCAGCAGCTGGTCTAGCTCCTACGAGCAGTACTTC. The chain couples TRBV5-5 to TRBJ2-7; no clear D. The CDR3 is 13 amino acids. V lost 3 bases, J lost 0 bases, and 7 bases lay in between. In germline, CDR1 is SGHKS, CDR2 YYEKEE (reference sequence).

This clonotype came up a few times. The CDR3 sequence is CASSLEAGRQGYTF. The CDR3 DNA reads as TGTGCCAGCAGCTTAGAAGCAGGCCGGCAGGGCTACACCTTC. The chain carries TRBV7-9 and TRBJ1-2; D not certain. From germline, CDR1 is SEHNR and CDR2 FQNEAQ (reference sequence). V was clipped by 1 base and J by 8 bases, with 14 bases between them. The CDR3 is 14 amino acids.

This clonotype occurred a few times. The J gene is TRBJ2-5, the V gene TRBV3-1; TRBD1 matches at 7 bases. Germline CDR1 and CDR2: LGHDT and YNNKEL (reference sequence). The CDR3 extends over 17 amino acids. V gave up 5 bases and J gave up 5 bases; unmatched junction bases: 17. Here the CDR3 reads CASSSGLYRGLEETQYF. CDR3 in DNA: TGTGCCAGCAGCTCCGGACTCTACAGGGGCCTGGAGGAGACCCAGTACTTC.

J is TRBJ2-1 and V is TRBV5-4; 10 nucleotides agree with TRBD2. CDR1 and CDR2 (germline): SGHNT, YYREEE (reference sequence). The trim removed 1 base at V and 7 bases at J, leaving 11 bases unmatched. The CDR3 has 17 amino acids. CDR3 coding DNA: TGTGCCAGCAGCTTGCTTGCCCTAGCGGGAGTGGGAAATGAGCAGTTCTTC. This encodes CASSLLALAGVGNEQFF.

The chain links TRBV6-5 to TRBJ2-2; a possible D gene is TRBD1 (6 bases). The CDR3 sequence is 17 residues long. Trimming pared 0 bases from V and 2 bases from J, leaving 13 bases between. CDR1 is MNHEY, CDR2 SVGAGI, per germline. CDR3 sequence reads: CASSYSTGRPNTGELFF. The CDR3 DNA reads TGTGCCAGCAGTTACTCGACAGGCCGGCCTAACACCGGGGAGCTGTTTTTT.